Following are 27 T cell receptor beta chains from one sample sequenced in a study of shared clonotypes between healthy human individuals. Profiled with immunoSEQ multiplex PCR; TCRdb holds only in-frame clones, not every one. This table has about 1.5 million clones, roughly 98% appearing once. The sequencing sample was made of naive CD4+ T cells sorted from blood. Sample subset: CD45RA+ positively selected. These receptor sequences come from a man aged 25-40 years in good health.

About this clone: The same CDR3 is also encoded by other DNA sequences in this sample. The rearrangement uses TRBV7-2 and TRBJ2-7; D gene uncertain. The germline CDR1 and CDR2 sequences are SGHTA and FQGNSA. Deletions cut 5 bases from V and 4 bases from J, with 6 bases between. This CDR3 has 11 residues. In DNA form, the CDR3 reads TGTGCCAGCAGCACTATATACGAGCAGTACTTC. Amino acids: CASSTIYEQYF.

The chain joins TRBV11-2 to TRBJ1-4; the D gene is possibly TRBD1 (5 bases). The germline V gene encodes CDR1 SGHAT and CDR2 FQNNGV. V was trimmed by 5 bases and J by 6 bases, leaving 16 bases between them. This CDR3 is built from 15 residues. The CDR3 DNA reads TGTGCCAGCAGCCCCCGCGGTGGGGCCTATGAAAAACTGTTTTTT. As protein: CASSPRGGAYEKLFF. The full variable domain, completed using reference TRBV11-2 and TRBJ1-4, is EAGVAQSPRYKIIEKRQSVAFWCNPISGHATLYWYQQILGQGPKLLIQFQNNGVVDDSQLPKDRFSAERLKGVDSTLKIQPAKLEDSAVYLCASSPRGGAYEKLFFGSGTQLSVL.

The V call is TRBV15, the J call TRBJ1-2, with no clear D. V was trimmed by 2 bases and J by 4 bases, leaving 8 bases between them. This CDR3 has 13 amino acids. Germline values: CDR1 LNHNV, CDR2 YYDKDF (reference sequence). The CDR3 is CATSRPTAYGYTF. Here the CDR3 DNA reads TGTGCCACCAGCAGACCGACGGCCTATGGCTACACCTTC.

The rearrangement links TRBV7-3 to TRBJ2-5; D is unresolved. The germline V gene has CDR1 SGHTA and CDR2 FQGTGA. V dropped 0 bases and J dropped 9 bases, with 8 bases sitting between them. The CDR3 runs to 12 residues. CDR3 sequence (DNA): TGTGCCAGCAGCTTAACGGTTGCGGCCCAGTACTTC. Translated: CASSLTVAAQYF.

V and J are TRBV7-9 and TRBJ2-7, with D possibly being TRBD1 (6 bases). Germline V gene sequence: CDR1 SEHNR, CDR2 FQNEAQ (reference sequence). V lost 4 bases and J lost 3, with 13 bases in between. The CDR3 has 14 amino acids. DNA for the CDR3: TGTGCCAGCAGCTCCCAGGGGCCCAACTACGAGCAGTACTTC. Protein product: CASSSQGPNYEQYF.

As DNA, the CDR3 is TGTGCCAGCAGCTTCTCGGGACTAGCCAACTCCTACGAGCAGTACTTC. Protein product: CASSFSGLANSYEQYF. The chain uses TRBV7-9 and TRBJ2-7; the match to TRBD2 covers 9 bases. Trimming took 3 bases from V and 0 from J; bases not matched to a gene: 6. The V gene's germline CDR1 is SEHNR and CDR2 FQNEAQ (reference sequence). The length of the CDR3 is 16 residues.

The V and J genes are TRBV2 and TRBJ2-1; 15 bases match TRBD2. Germline CDR1 reads SNHLY; CDR2 reads FYNNEI. V was pared by 6 bases and J by 9 bases, with 3 bases of the junction left unmatched. The length of the CDR3 is 14 residues. CDR3 sequence reads: CASSQGLAGGEQFF. The CDR3 DNA reads as TGTGCCAGCAGCCAGGGACTAGCGGGAGGTGAGCAGTTCTTC.

This chain uses TRBV25-1 with TRBJ2-7; weak D call: TRBD1 (5 bases). V lost 5 bases and J lost 5, with 10 bases in between. The CDR3 is 12 residues long. Germline assignment: CDR1 MGHDK and CDR2 SYGVNS. The CDR3 DNA follows: TGTGCCAGCAGTCCTGGGGCCCACGAGCAGTACTTC. This gives the protein CASSPGAHEQYF.

This CDR3 is CASSPPDYQETQYF. The CDR3 nucleotides read TGTGCCAGCTCACCCCCGGACTACCAAGAGACCCAGTACTTC. The chain couples TRBV18 to TRBJ2-5, with a tentative D call TRBD2 (5 bases). This CDR3 has 14 residues. The V gene lost 3 bases and the J gene lost 0 bases, with 8 bases spanning the gap. Germline V CDR1 and CDR2: KGHSH, LQKENI.

The V and J genes are TRBV5-5 and TRBJ1-1, with D hard to call. Germline-derived CDR1 and CDR2 are SGHKS and YYEKEE (reference sequence). CDR3 length equals 13 residues. V dropped 2 bases and J dropped 0 bases, with 5 bases sitting between them. CDR3 sequence reads: CASSFDLNTEAFF. CDR3 sequence (DNA): TGTGCCAGCAGCTTCGACTTGAACACTGAAGCTTTCTTT. Drawing the rest from reference TRBV5-5 and TRBJ1-1, the complete variable domain is DAGVTQSPTHLIKTRGQQVTLRCSPISGHKSVSWYQQVLGQGPQFIFQYYEKEERGRGNFPDRFSARQFPNYSSELNVNALLLGDSALYLCASSFDLNTEAFFGQGTRLTVV.

The V gene is TRBV7-2, the J gene TRBJ1-4; D is undetermined. The V gene's germline CDR1 is SGHTA and CDR2 FQGNSA. Trimming took off 5 bases at V and 0 bases at J, with 10 bases between the two ends. CDR3 size: 15 residues. The chain's CDR3 is CASSPHGATNEKLFF. The CDR3 DNA reads as TGTGCCAGCAGCCCGCACGGCGCAACTAATGAAAAACTGTTTTTT.

This sequence joins TRBV5-1 and TRBJ2-7, with 7 bases lining up with TRBD2. The CDR3 extends over 16 amino acids. The junction had 6 bases not matched to a gene; V was cut back by 0 bases and J by 0 bases. Germline V gene lookup returns CDR1 SGHRS and CDR2 YFSETQ. The CDR3 region is CASSLGLADVSYEQYF. The CDR3 DNA reads as TGCGCCAGCAGCTTGGGTCTAGCGGATGTCTCCTACGAGCAGTACTTC.

The chain joins TRBV7-2 to TRBJ2-7; tentatively, D is TRBD2 (6 bases). Germline V CDR1 and CDR2: SGHTA, FQGNSA. Deletions cut 5 bases from V and 4 bases from J, with 18 bases between. The CDR3 totals 15 residues. CDR3 nucleotide sequence: TGTGCCAGCAGCCTCCAACCCGGGGAGGTTTACGAGCAGTACTTC. Its protein product is CASSLQPGEVYEQYF.

The rearrangement joins TRBV28 to TRBJ2-3; 7 bases line up with TRBD1. The CDR3 has 16 amino acids. Trimming took 5 bases from V and 0 from J; bases not matched to a gene: 8. Germline V gene data show CDR1 as MDHEN and CDR2 as SYDVKM. CDR3 coding DNA: TGTGCCAGCAGTCTCGGGACAGAGATTAGCACAGATACGCAGTATTTT. Protein product: CASSLGTEISTDTQYF.

The chain carries TRBV19 and TRBJ2-1, with TRBD2 matching over 9 bases. Per the germline V gene, CDR1 is LNHDA and CDR2 is SQIVND (reference sequence). The trim removed 4 bases at V and 9 bases at J, leaving 4 bases unmatched. There are 13 residues in the CDR3. DNA of the CDR3: TGTGCCAGTAGTAAGGCGGGAGGGCTTGAGCAGTTCTTC. Protein: CASSKAGGLEQFF. Full variable domain (rest looked up from reference TRBV19 and TRBJ2-1): DGGITQSPKYLFRKEGQNVTLSCEQNLNHDAMYWYRQDPGQGLRLIYYSQIVNDFQKGDIAEGYSVSREKKESFPLTVTSAQKNPTAFYLCASSKAGGLEQFFGPGTRLTVL.

The V call is TRBV6-1, the J call TRBJ1-2; 8 nucleotides line up with TRBD1. Germline CDR1 is MNHNS and CDR2 is SASEGT. V lost 4 bases, J lost 8 bases, and 6 bases stayed unmatched. The CDR3 extends over 13 amino acids. The CDR3 DNA is TGTGCCAGCAGTGGGGGGACAGGCTACGGCTACACCTTC. Its protein is CASSGGTGYGYTF.

The rearrangement joins TRBV5-1 to TRBJ1-5; 9 positions match TRBD1. The trim removed 4 bases at V and 6 bases at J, leaving 5 bases unmatched. The CDR3 is 14 residues long. Germline V CDR1 and CDR2: SGHRS, YFSETQ. In DNA form, the CDR3 reads TGCGCCAGCAGCATATGGACAGGGGCTCAGCCCCAGCATTTT. Translation gives CASSIWTGAQPQHF.

This clone showed up just once. The rearrangement uses TRBV11-2 and TRBJ1-4; weak D call: TRBD1 (6 bases). The CDR3 length is 14 residues. Germline V gene sequence: CDR1 SGHAT, CDR2 FQNNGV. Trimming removed 8 bases from V and 5 bases from J, with 15 bases in between. This CDR3 is CASGRGGANEKLFF. CDR3 sequence (DNA): TGTGCCAGCGGCCGGGGGGGGGCGAATGAAAAACTGTTTTTT. The full variable domain, completed using reference TRBV11-2 and TRBJ1-4, is EAGVAQSPRYKIIEKRQSVAFWCNPISGHATLYWYQQILGQGPKLLIQFQNNGVVDDSQLPKDRFSAERLKGVDSTLKIQPAKLEDSAVYLCASGRGGANEKLFFGSGTQLSVL.

The rearrangement uses TRBV2 and TRBJ2-1; unclear D gene. Looked up from germline, CDR1 is SNHLY and CDR2 is FYNNEI. CDR3 length: 12 amino acids. The V end was cut by 3 bases, the J end by 9 bases, with 9 bases between. The CDR3 DNA reads as TGTGCCAGCAGTGAGGAAGGCGGTGAGCAGTTCTTC. This translates into CASSEEGGEQFF.

The chain combines TRBV27 with TRBJ1-2, with D perhaps TRBD1 (6 bases). The length of the CDR3 is 13 residues. Germline lookup yields CDR1 MNHEY and CDR2 SMNVEV (reference sequence). Deletions cut 6 bases from V and 8 bases from J, with 16 bases between. The CDR3 protein is CASSYRGGEGYTF. DNA for the CDR3: TGTGCCAGCAGCTATAGAGGGGGGGAAGGCTACACCTTC.

The chain links TRBV7-2 to TRBJ2-7; D is ambiguous. V lost 5 bases and J 2 bases, leaving 13 bases between the germline ends. Germline assignment: CDR1 SGHTA and CDR2 FQGNSA. CDR3 length equals 14 residues. As DNA, the CDR3 is TGTGCCAGCAGCCAAGGTGGGAATACCTACGAGCAGTACTTC. This codes for CASSQGGNTYEQYF.

V gene TRBV5-1 combines with J gene TRBJ2-5; D may be TRBD1 or TRBD2 (5 bases each). The CDR3 extends over 13 amino acids. V lost 5 bases and J lost 4, with 12 bases in between. CDR1 SGHRS and CDR2 YFSETQ come from the germline V gene. The chain's CDR3 is CASRRAGTETQYF. CDR3 in DNA: TGCGCCAGCAGGAGGGCAGGGACAGAGACCCAGTACTTC.

The chain is built from TRBV18 and TRBJ2-1; D perhaps matches TRBD2 (5 bases). CDR1 KGHSH and CDR2 LQKENI come from the germline V gene. The CDR3 sequence is 15 residues long. V was cut by 0 bases and J by 8 bases, with 14 bases left in between. The CDR3 loop reads CASSPPSLEGYEQFF. CDR3 bases: TGTGCCAGCTCACCACCGAGTTTAGAGGGCTATGAGCAGTTCTTC. Full variable domain (outside the CDR3, taken from reference TRBV18 and TRBJ2-1): NAGVMQNPRHLVRRRGQEARLRCSPMKGHSHVYWYRQLPEEGLKFMVYLQKENIIDESGMPKERFSAEFPKEGPSILRIQQVVRGDSAAYFCASSPPSLEGYEQFFGPGTRLTVL.

The V and J genes are TRBV27 and TRBJ1-1; D not certain. The germline gives CDR1 MNHEY, CDR2 SMNVEV (reference sequence). The CDR3 has 15 residues. V gave up 2 bases and J gave up 4 bases, with 14 bases separating them. The CDR3 region has the DNA TGTGCCAGCAGTTTACTGGGCCGTATTCGCACTGAAGCTTTCTTT. This encodes CASSLLGRIRTEAFF.

This chain links TRBV6-6 with TRBJ2-7, with 10 bases fitting TRBD1. The CDR3 has 14 residues. The J segment lost 5 bases and the V segment lost 5 bases, leaving 6 bases of the junction unmatched. Germline CDR1 is MNHNY and CDR2 is SVGAGI (reference sequence). Here the CDR3 DNA reads TGTGCCAGCAGTGGACCGGGACAGGGGAACGAGCAGTACTTC. As protein: CASSGPGQGNEQYF.

The rearrangement joins TRBV28 to TRBJ1-4; tentatively, D is TRBD1 (5 bases). V lost 3 bases to trimming and J lost 7 bases, with 12 bases between them. This CDR3 spans 14 amino acids. Germline CDR1 and CDR2: MDHEN and SYDVKM. The CDR3, as DNA: TGTGCCAGCAGTTTGGGCAGGGAGGGTGAAAAACTGTTTTTT. It yields the protein CASSLGREGEKLFF.

This chain joins TRBV28 and TRBJ1-2; 9 nucleotides match TRBD1. V shed 6 bases and J 6 bases; nucleotides not matched to a gene: 8. The CDR3 has 14 residues. Per the germline V gene, CDR1 is MDHEN and CDR2 is SYDVKM. The CDR3 DNA reads TGTGCCAGCAGGGGACAGGGAATACCAAATGGCTACACCTTC. This sequence encodes CASRGQGIPNGYTF.